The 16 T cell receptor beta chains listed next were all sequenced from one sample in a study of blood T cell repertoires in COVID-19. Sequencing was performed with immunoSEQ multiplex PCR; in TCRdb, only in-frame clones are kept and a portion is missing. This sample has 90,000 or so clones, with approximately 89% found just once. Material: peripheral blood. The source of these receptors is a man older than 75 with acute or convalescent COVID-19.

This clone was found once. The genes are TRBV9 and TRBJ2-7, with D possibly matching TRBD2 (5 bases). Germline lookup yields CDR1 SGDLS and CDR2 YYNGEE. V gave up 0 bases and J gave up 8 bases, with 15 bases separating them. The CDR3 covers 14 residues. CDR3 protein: CASSVGGIGGKQYF. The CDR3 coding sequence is TGTGCCAGCAGCGTAGGAGGGATTGGAGGAAAGCAGTACTTC.

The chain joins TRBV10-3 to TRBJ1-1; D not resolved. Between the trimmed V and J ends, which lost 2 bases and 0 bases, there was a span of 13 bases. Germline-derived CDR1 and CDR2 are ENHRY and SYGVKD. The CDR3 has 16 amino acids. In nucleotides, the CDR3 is TGTGCCATCAGTGAGGTACAGCTCGACATGAACACTGAAGCTTTCTTT. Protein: CAISEVQLDMNTEAFF.

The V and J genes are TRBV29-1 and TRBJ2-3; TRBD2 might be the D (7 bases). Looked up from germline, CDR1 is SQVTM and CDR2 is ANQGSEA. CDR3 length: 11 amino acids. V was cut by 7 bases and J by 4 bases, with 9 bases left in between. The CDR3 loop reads CSGEGADTQYF. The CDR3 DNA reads TGCAGCGGGGAGGGGGCAGATACGCAGTATTTT.

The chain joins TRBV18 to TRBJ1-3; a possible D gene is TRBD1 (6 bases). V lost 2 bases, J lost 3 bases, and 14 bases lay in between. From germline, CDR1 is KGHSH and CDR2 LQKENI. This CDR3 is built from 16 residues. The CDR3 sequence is CASSPNTGTFGNTIYF. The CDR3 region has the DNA TGTGCCAGCTCACCAAATACCGGGACATTTGGAAACACCATATATTTT.

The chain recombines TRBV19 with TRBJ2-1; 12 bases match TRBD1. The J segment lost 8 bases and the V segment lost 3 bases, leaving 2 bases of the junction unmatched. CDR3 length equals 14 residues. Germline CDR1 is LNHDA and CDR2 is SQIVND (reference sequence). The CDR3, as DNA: TGTGCCAGTAGTATGGGACAGGGGGCCCATGAGCAGTTCTTC. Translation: CASSMGQGAHEQFF.

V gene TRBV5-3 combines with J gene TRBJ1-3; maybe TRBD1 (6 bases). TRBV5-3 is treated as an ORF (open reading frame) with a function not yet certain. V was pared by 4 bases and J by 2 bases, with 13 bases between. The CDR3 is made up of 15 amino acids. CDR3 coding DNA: TGTGCCAGAAGCGCCGGGACATTCGCTGGAAACACCATATATTTT. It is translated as CARSAGTFAGNTIYF.

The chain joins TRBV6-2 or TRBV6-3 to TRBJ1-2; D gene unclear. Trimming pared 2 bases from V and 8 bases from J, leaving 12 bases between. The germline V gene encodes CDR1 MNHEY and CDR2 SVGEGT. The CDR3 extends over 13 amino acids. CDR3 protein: CASSYPGPLGYTF. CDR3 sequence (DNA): TGTGCCAGCAGTTACCCAGGTCCCCTGGGCTACACCTTC.

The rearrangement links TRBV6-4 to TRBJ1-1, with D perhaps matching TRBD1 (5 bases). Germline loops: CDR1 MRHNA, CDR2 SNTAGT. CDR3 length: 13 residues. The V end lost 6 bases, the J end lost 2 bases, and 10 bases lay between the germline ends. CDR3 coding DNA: TGTGCCAGCAGAATTACAGGAAACACTGAAGCTTTCTTT. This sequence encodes CASRITGNTEAFF.

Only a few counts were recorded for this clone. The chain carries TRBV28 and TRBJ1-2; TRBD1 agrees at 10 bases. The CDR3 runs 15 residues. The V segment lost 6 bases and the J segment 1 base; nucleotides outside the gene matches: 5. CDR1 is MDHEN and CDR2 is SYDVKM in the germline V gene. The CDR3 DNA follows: TGTGCCAGCAGACCGACAGGGGGCCGTAACTATGGCTACACCTTC. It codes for CASRPTGGRNYGYTF.

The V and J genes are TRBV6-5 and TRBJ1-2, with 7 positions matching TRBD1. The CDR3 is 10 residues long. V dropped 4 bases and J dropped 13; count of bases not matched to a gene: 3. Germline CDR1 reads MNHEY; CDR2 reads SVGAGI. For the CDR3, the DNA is TGTGCCAGCAGTTTAGGACAGGCCACCTTC. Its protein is CASSLGQATF.

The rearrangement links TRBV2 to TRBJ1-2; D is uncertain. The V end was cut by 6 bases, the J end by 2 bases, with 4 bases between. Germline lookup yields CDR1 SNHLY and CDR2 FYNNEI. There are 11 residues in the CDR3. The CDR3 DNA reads TGTGCCAGCAGATTAAACTATGGCTACACCTTC. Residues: CASRLNYGYTF.

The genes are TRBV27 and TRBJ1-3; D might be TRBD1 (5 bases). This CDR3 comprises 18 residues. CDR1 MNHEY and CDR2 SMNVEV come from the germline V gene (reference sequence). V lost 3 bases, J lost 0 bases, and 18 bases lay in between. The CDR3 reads CASSFRAPTSSSGNTIYF. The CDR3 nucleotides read TGTGCCAGCAGTTTCAGGGCGCCGACCTCATCCTCTGGAAACACCATATATTTT.

CDR3 region: CASSLLDTEAFF. For the CDR3, the DNA is TGTGCCAGCTCACTACTTGACACTGAAGCTTTCTTT. The chain joins TRBV18 to TRBJ1-1; D not certain. The CDR3 runs to 12 residues. Germline V gene lookup returns CDR1 KGHSH and CDR2 LQKENI. Trimming shortened V by 4 bases and J by 3 bases, and 6 bases separated the two germline ends.

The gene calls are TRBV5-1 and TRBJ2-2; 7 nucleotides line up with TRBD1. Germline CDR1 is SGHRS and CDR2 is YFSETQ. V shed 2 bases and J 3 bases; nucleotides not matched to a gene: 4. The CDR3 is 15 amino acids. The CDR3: CASSLLTGDTGELFF. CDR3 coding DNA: TGCGCCAGCAGCTTACTAACAGGGGACACCGGGGAGCTGTTTTTT.

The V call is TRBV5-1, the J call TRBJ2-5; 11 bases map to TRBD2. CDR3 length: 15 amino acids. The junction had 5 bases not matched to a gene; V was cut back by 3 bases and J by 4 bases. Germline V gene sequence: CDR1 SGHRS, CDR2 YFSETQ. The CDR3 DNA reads TGCGCCAGCAGCTCTACAGGACTAGCGGGAGAGACCCAGTACTTC. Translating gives CASSSTGLAGETQYF. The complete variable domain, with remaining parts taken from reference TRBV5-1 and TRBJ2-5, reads KAGVTQTPRYLIKTRGQQVTLSCSPISGHRSVSWYQQTPGQGLQFLFEYFSETQRNKGNFPGRFSGRQFSNSRSEMNVSTLELGDSALYLCASSSTGLAGETQYFGPGTRLLVL.

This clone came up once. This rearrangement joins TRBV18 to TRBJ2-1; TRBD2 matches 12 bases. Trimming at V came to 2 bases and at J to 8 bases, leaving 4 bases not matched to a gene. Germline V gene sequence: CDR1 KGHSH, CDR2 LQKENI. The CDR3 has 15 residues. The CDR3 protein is CASSPRTSGIHEQFF. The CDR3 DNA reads TGTGCCAGCTCACCAAGGACTAGCGGGATTCATGAGCAGTTCTTC.